Below are 15 T cell receptor beta chains sequenced from a single sample in a study of blood T cell repertoires in COVID-19. Clones were read by immunoSEQ multiplex PCR, and TCRdb kept only the in-frame ones, dropping some. The table has about 170,000 clones, 85% seen once; the top ten hold 7.5% to 10%. Sequencing input: peripheral blood. These TCRs come from a woman older than 75 with COVID-19, enrolled during active disease.

This clone was seen just once. This rearrangement joins TRBV5-8 to TRBJ1-6; D gene uncertain. This CDR3 is 12 amino acids long. Germline CDR1 is SGHTS and CDR2 is YDEGEE. V lost 3 bases and J lost 14, with 12 bases in between. The CDR3 protein is CASSWTPGSLHF. In DNA, the CDR3 is TGTGCCAGCAGCTGGACCCCGGGGTCCCTCCACTTT.

In its sample, this clone was seen a few times. The chain couples TRBV27 to TRBJ2-7; maybe TRBD2 (6 bases). Germline V gives CDR1 MNHEY, CDR2 SMNVEV (reference sequence). V was cut by 0 bases and J by 0 bases, with 9 bases left in between. The CDR3 has 15 amino acids. CDR3 DNA: TGTGCCAGCAGTTTATCGTGGGACTCCTCCTACGAGCAGTACTTC. This translates into CASSLSWDSSYEQYF.

This sequence joins TRBV19 and TRBJ1-2, with a possible D match to TRBD1 (5 bases). This CDR3 is built from 13 residues. Per germline, CDR1 LNHDA and CDR2 SQIVND (reference sequence). The germline V and J ends were trimmed by 9 bases and 4 bases, with 15 bases remaining between them. CDR3 nucleotides: TGTGCCAGCAGAGGTGGAAGGGGCTATGGCTACACCTTC. This sequence encodes CASRGGRGYGYTF.

This chain uses TRBV5-1 with TRBJ2-3; the match to TRBD2 covers 12 bases. This CDR3 is 15 amino acids long. V trimming: 5 bases; J trimming: 6 bases; junction bases outside the gene matches: 7. Germline V gene data show CDR1 as SGHRS and CDR2 as YFSETQ. Written as DNA, the CDR3 is TGCGCCAGCAGACGTGCTAGCGGGGGGGCGGATACGCAGTATTTT. Its protein product is CASRRASGGADTQYF.

The chain couples TRBV7-2 to TRBJ1-4, with no clear D. Germline lookup yields CDR1 SGHTA and CDR2 FQGNSA. This CDR3 comprises 13 residues. Trimming pared 1 base from V and 8 bases from J, leaving 8 bases between. The CDR3 loop is CASSLGGGEKLFF. The CDR3 nucleotides are TGTGCCAGCAGCTTAGGTGGAGGCGAAAAACTGTTTTTT.

V and J are TRBV9 and TRBJ1-1; D not certain. V lost 0 bases and J 6 bases, leaving 9 bases between the germline ends. The CDR3 has 13 residues. Germline V CDR1 and CDR2: SGDLS, YYNGEE. The CDR3 here is CASSVVPDSEAFF. In DNA form, the CDR3 reads TGTGCCAGCAGCGTAGTCCCGGACTCTGAAGCTTTCTTT.

DNA for the CDR3: TGTGCCAGCAGTACGACAGGGTTAGGCTATGGCTACACCTTC. Its translation: CASSTTGLGYGYTF. This chain connects TRBV6-5 to TRBJ1-2, with 7 bases identical to TRBD1. Germline V lookup: CDR1 MNHEY, CDR2 SVGAGI. The ends lost 5 bases at V and 4 bases at J; junction bases unmatched: 7. The CDR3 loop spans 14 amino acids.

V usage is TRBV6-1 and J usage is TRBJ1-4; no clear D gene. V was pared by 2 bases and J by 5 bases, with 12 bases between. This CDR3 spans 15 amino acids. Germline values: CDR1 MNHNS, CDR2 SASEGT. The CDR3 nucleotides are TGTGCCAGCAGTGAACTTTCAGCCGGGAATGAAAAACTGTTTTTT. Its translation is CASSELSAGNEKLFF.

The J gene is TRBJ2-1, the V gene TRBV6-4, with D possibly TRBD2 on 5 matching bases. The V gene lost 5 bases and the J gene lost 0 bases, with 17 bases spanning the gap. This CDR3 spans 17 amino acids. CDR1 and CDR2 from the germline V gene are MRHNA and SNTAGT. In nucleotides, the CDR3 is TGTGCCAGCAGTCCTGAGCTTGTAGGGAGCTCCTACAATGAGCAGTTCTTC. This sequence encodes CASSPELVGSSYNEQFF.

The rearrangement joins TRBV21-1 to TRBJ1-1; the listed D gene, TRBD1, was not tested against the DNA. TRBV21-1 is listed as a pseudogene. The CDR3 is made up of 18 amino acids. The CDR3 DNA reads TGTGCCAGCAGCAAAGTCCCGGACAGCCGACGACTTACGGCTGAAGCTTTCTTT. This translates into CASSKVPDSRRLTAEAFF.

The chain combines TRBV28 with TRBJ1-4; D may be TRBD1 (5 bases). The CDR3 has 15 amino acids. The V and J ends lost 1 base and 4 bases respectively, with 10 bases between them. Germline lookup yields CDR1 MDHEN and CDR2 SYDVKM. CDR3: CASSLSGGGNEKLFF. As DNA, the CDR3 is TGTGCCAGCAGTTTATCCGGGGGGGGTAATGAAAAACTGTTTTTT.

This sequence joins TRBV5-1 and TRBJ1-3; D uncertain. The CDR3 is 16 amino acids. CDR1 and CDR2 from the germline V gene are SGHRS and YFSETQ. Trimming cost V 0 bases and J 0 bases, with 10 bases left between them. The CDR3 sequence: CASSLAAGFSGNTIYF. The DNA for the CDR3 is TGCGCCAGCAGCTTGGCCGCGGGGTTCTCTGGAAACACCATATATTTT.

This clone was recorded only once. V is TRBV9 and J is TRBJ1-4; D not resolved. The V gene's germline CDR1 is SGDLS and CDR2 YYNGEE. Trimming shortened V by 7 bases and J by 10 bases, and 14 bases separated the two germline ends. The CDR3 extends over 12 amino acids. CDR3 sequence: CASGPEGGKLFF. In DNA, the CDR3 is TGTGCCAGCGGTCCCGAGGGAGGAAAACTGTTTTTT.

In its sample, this clone was seen a few times. The rearrangement uses TRBV28 and TRBJ2-1; D perhaps matches TRBD2 (5 bases). The V end lost 6 bases, the J end lost 6 bases, and 12 bases lay between the germline ends. Per the germline V gene, CDR1 is MDHEN and CDR2 is SYDVKM. The CDR3 covers 13 residues. The CDR3 loop is CASSGLSINEQFF. CDR3 sequence (DNA): TGTGCCAGCAGCGGACTCTCCATCAATGAGCAGTTCTTC.

The chain couples TRBV15 to TRBJ1-2, with 11 bases aligning to TRBD1. Per germline, CDR1 LNHNV and CDR2 YYDKDF (reference sequence). This CDR3 region has 14 residues. V was clipped by 3 bases and J by 7 bases; unmatched bases: 4. Written as DNA, the CDR3 is TGTGCCACCAGCAGGGACAGGGGGCGCGTTGGCTACACCTTC. This encodes CATSRDRGRVGYTF.